This T cell receptor (beta chain) originates from a study of cytomegalovirus exposure and HLA in healthy donors. Across the study: A prior study identified approximately 120 million unique TCR beta sequences from 180 million or so T cells. Overall study results and limits: TCR beta sequences reportedly predicted most subjects' HLA-A and HLA-B alleles accurately. Overall, around 150 TCR beta chains were annotated as cytomegalovirus-associated.

PCR amplification relied on 60 Vbeta primers (plus 13 Jbeta primers). Using immunoSEQ multiplex PCR, the repertoire was profiled, and TCRdb retains in-frame clones only, with some absent. The table lists 85,000 to 100,000 clones, 90% of them singletons. For this clone: Antigen specificity is unknown.

This TCR was sampled from a man between 18 and 29 years old in good health and CMV-seronegative. Sequenced input: PBMCs.

The CDR3 loop is CASSITGAFGYTF. CDR3 DNA sequence: TGTGCCAGCAGCATCACAGGGGCATTCGGCTACACCTTC. This chain uses TRBV5-6 with TRBJ1-2, with 7 positions matching TRBD1. The CDR3 runs to 13 residues. Germline values: CDR1 SGHDT, CDR2 YYEEEE. J gave up 8 bases and V 4 bases, and 8 bases lay outside the gene matches. Complete variable domain (other parts from reference TRBV5-6 and TRBJ1-2): DAGVTQSPTHLIKTRGQQVTLRCSPKSGHDTVSWYQQALGQGPQFIFQYYEEEERQRGNFPDRFSGHQFPNYSSELNVNALLLGDSALYLCASSITGAFGYTFGSGTRLTVV.